This T cell receptor beta chain was captured in a study of CXCR3-negative and CXCR3-positive naive CD8 T cells. Within the CD8+ T cell compartment, naive cells were CD45RO-CCR7+CD27+CD95-. The CDR3 totals 15 residues. Per germline, CDR1 LGHNA and CDR2 YNFKEQ. Carrying UMI labels, the TRB cDNA libraries were prepared through 5' RACE. TCRdb derives one entry per CDR3 protein from the 5' RACE reads, leaving out DNA. Its clone listing holds 100,000 to 150,000 distinct CDR3 sequences. What was sequenced was naive CXCR3- CD8+ T cells from blood. The subset was: CD45RO-CCR7+CD27+CD95- naive CD8+ T cells lacking CXCR3 (TNR3-). The receptor's source is a human donor in good health. Some clones in this sample may be carry-over from other donors' samples. This chain connects TRBV4-2 to TRBJ1-2; the D call of TRBD1 rests on TCRdb alone, since no DNA is present to check it. CDR3 loop: CASSQEGDQGYGYTF.